A selection of T cell receptor beta chains follows, all from one sample in a study of blood T cell repertoires in COVID-19. Clones were read by immunoSEQ multiplex PCR, and TCRdb kept only the in-frame ones, dropping some. The sample yields 150,000 or so clones, over 75% seen once. The sequenced material came from peripheral blood. These receptor sequences come from a woman aged 55-70 years with COVID-19, enrolled during active disease. Both conserved end residues are part of each CDR3. The D gene is left open where the match is weak.

d_gene,j_gene,v_gene,CDR3nt,CDR3aa
-,TRBJ1-1,TRBV4-3,TGCGCCAGCAGCCAGGCAACCGGGGACACTGGGGCTTTCTTT,CASSQATGDTGAFF
-,TRBJ1-2,TRBV7-2,TGTGCCAGCAGCTTAGACAGGGAAGATGGCTACACCTTC,CASSLDREDGYTF
TRBD2,TRBJ2-1,TRBV27,TGTGCCAGCAGTATCGAGACTAGCGGGGGGCACAATGAGCAGTTCTTC,CASSIETSGGHNEQFF
-,TRBJ2-2,TRBV7-3,TGTGCCAGCAGCCCGGGACAAATCACCGGGGAGCTGTTTTTT,CASSPGQITGELFF
TRBD1,TRBJ2-1,TRBV15,TGTGCCACCAGCAAGGACAGGGGAGCGGAGCAGTTCTTC,CATSKDRGAEQFF
TRBD1,TRBJ1-1,TRBV6-5,TGTGCCAGCAGTTCCCAGGGGGCAACTGAAGCTTTCTTT,CASSSQGATEAFF
-,TRBJ1-2,TRBV19,TGTGCCAGTAATGGCAGGGCCAACTATGGCTACACCTTC,CASNGRANYGYTF
TRBD1,TRBJ1-5,TRBV6-2/TRBV6-3,TGTGCCAGCAGTTACTCAACAGGGGGAAATCAACAGCCCCAGCATTTT,CASSYSTGGNQQPQHF
-,TRBJ1-2,TRBV5-4,TGTGCCAGCAGCTTCATTCGGGAAAACTATGGCTACACCTTC,CASSFIRENYGYTF
TRBD2,TRBJ2-1,TRBV18,TGTGCCAGCTCACCACCCGGCGGGGGGGCGTCCTACAATGAGCAGTTCTTC,CASSPPGGGASYNEQFF